The TCR beta chain described here comes from a study of blood T cell repertoires in COVID-19. About the study: T cells, B-cell-depleted T cells, or PBMCs provided the cDNA or gDNA that served as material.

Generated by immunoSEQ multiplex PCR, the TCRdb table keeps only in-frame clones and is missing some. The repertoire consists of 200,000 to 250,000 clones, with under 90% occurring once and the leading ten covering around 7.8%. Seattle patient enrollment occurred during active infection, with longitudinal follow-up thereafter. Germline CDR1 reads LGHDT; CDR2 reads YNNKEL (reference sequence). V dropped 4 bases and J dropped 0 bases, with 3 bases sitting between them. CDR3 length equals 12 residues. The chain links TRBV3-1 (or the pseudogene TRBV3-2) to TRBJ1-2; D unclear. This sequence originates from a woman aged 80 or older with COVID-19, enrolled during active disease. Sequencing input: peripheral blood. The CDR3: CASSPPNYGYTF. The CDR3 nucleotides are TGTGCCAGCAGCCCTCCTAACTATGGCTACACCTTC.